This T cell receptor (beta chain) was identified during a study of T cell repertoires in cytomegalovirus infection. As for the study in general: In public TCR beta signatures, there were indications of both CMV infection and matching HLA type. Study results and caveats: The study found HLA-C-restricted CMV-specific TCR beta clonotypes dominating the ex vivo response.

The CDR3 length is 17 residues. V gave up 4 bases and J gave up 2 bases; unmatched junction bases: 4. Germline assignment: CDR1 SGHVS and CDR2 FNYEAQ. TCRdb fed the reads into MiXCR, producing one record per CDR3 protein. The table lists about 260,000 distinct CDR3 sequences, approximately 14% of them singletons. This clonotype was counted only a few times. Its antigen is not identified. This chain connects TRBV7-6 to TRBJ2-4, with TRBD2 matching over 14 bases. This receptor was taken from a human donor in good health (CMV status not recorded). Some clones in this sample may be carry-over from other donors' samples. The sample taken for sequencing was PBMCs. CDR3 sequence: CASSSWTSGRTKNIQYF. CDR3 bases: TGTGCCAGCAGCTCCTGGACTAGCGGGAGGACCAAAAACATTCAGTACTTC.